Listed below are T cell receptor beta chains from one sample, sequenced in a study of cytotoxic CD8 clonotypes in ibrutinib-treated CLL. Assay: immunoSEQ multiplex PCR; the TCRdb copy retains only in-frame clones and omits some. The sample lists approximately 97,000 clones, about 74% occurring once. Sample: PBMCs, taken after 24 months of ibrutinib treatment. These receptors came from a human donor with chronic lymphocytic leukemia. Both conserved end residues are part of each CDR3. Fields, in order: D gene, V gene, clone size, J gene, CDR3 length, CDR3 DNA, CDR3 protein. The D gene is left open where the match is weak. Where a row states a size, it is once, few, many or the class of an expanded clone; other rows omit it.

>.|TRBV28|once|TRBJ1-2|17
TGTGCCAGCAGTTTGCTCAGGAGAAAACCGGGTAACTATGGCTACACCTTC
CASSLLRRKPGNYGYTF
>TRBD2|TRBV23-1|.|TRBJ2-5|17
TGCGCCAGCAGTCAATCCCATTATGGCGGGGGGCGGGAGACCCAGTACTTC
CASSQSHYGGGRETQYF
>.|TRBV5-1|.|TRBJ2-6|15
TGCGCCAGCAGCTTGGGACTGGGTGGGGCCAACGTCCTGACTTTC
CASSLGLGGANVLTF
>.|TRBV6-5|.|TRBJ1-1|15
TGTGCCAGCAGCCGCGATCGGCGGGAGAACACTGAAGCTTTCTTT
CASSRDRRENTEAFF
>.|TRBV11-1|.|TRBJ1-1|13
TGTGCCAGCAGCCTCACCTTGAACACTGAAGCTTTCTTT
CASSLTLNTEAFF
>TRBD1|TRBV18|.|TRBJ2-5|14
TGTGCCAGCTCACCGAACAGGGGACGGGAGACCCAGTACTTC
CASSPNRGRETQYF
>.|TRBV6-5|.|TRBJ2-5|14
TGTGCCAGCAGTTATAGCCGGATTCAAGAGACCCAGTACTTC
CASSYSRIQETQYF
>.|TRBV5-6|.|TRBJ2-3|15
TGTGCCAGCATCACCCAGAGATCCGACACAGATACGCAGTATTTT
CASITQRSDTDTQYF
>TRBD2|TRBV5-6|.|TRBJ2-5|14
TGTGCCAGCAGCAATGGACTAGCGGGAGAGACCCAGTACTTC
CASSNGLAGETQYF
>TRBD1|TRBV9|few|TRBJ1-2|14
TGTGCCAGCAGCGTAACAGGGGAGAACTATGGCTACACCTTC
CASSVTGENYGYTF
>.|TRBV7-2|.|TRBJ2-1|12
TGTGCCAGCAGCTTAGATGCGGGCGAGCAGTTCTTC
CASSLDAGEQFF
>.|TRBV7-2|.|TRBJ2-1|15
TGTGCCAGCAGCTTACCGGGTCACCGGAACAATGAGCAGTTCTTC
CASSLPGHRNNEQFF
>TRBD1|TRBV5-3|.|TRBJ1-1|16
TGTGCCAGAAGCCCCCGGGGACAGGGCACGGGCACTGAAGCTTTCTTT
CARSPRGQGTGTEAFF
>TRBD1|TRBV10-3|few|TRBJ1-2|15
TGTGCCACGGCGACAGGGGAAGAGTCTACGGTTGGCTACACCTTC
CATATGEESTVGYTF
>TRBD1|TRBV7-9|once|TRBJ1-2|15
TGTGCCAGCAGCTTACGAACAGGGGCTGACTATGGCTACACCTTC
CASSLRTGADYGYTF
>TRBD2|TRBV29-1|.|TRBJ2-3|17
TGCAGCGTTGAGACAAATGGACTAGCGGGAAATTCAGATACGCAGTATTTT
CSVETNGLAGNSDTQYF
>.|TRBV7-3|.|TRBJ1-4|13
TGTGCCAGCAGCTCCGACAGAGGGGAAAAACTGTTTTTT
CASSSDRGEKLFF
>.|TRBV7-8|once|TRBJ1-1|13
TGTGCCAGCAGCCCCTTTTTGAACACTGAAGCTTTCTTT
CASSPFLNTEAFF
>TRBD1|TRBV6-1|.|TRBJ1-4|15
TGTGCCAGCAGTGAAGCTAGAGGGACAGTTGAAAAACTGTTTTTT
CASSEARGTVEKLFF
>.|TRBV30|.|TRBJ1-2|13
TGTGCCTGGAGTGCTGGGTTTAACTATGGCTACACCTTC
CAWSAGFNYGYTF
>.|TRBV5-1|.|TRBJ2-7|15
TGCGCCAGCAGCTTGGACCCCGGGAGTTCCTACGAGCAGTACTTC
CASSLDPGSSYEQYF
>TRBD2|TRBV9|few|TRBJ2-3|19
TGTGCCAGCAGCGTAGAGGGACTAGCGCGTGACGCTAGCACAGATACGCAGTATTTT
CASSVEGLARDASTDTQYF
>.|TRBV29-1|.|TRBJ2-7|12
TGCAGCGTTGAAGCGGAAAAAGACGAGCAGTACTTC
CSVEAEKDEQYF
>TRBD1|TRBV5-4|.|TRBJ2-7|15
TGTGCCAGCAGCTCACCACAGGGGAACTCCTACGAGCAGTACTTC
CASSSPQGNSYEQYF
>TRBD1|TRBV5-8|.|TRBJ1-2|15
TGTGCCAGCAGCACGACAGGGTTCCCTAACTATGGCTACACCTTC
CASSTTGFPNYGYTF
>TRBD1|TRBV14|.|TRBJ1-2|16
TGTGCCAGCAGCCGGACAGGGGACCCCCTCCCCTATGGCTACACCTTC
CASSRTGDPLPYGYTF
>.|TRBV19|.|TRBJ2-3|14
TGTGCCAGTTGGTCAGGGGAGCGGCTGGGTACGCAGTATTTT
CASWSGERLGTQYF
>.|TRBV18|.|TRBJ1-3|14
TGTGCCAGCTCACCTTCGGTCTCTGGAAACACCATATATTTT
CASSPSVSGNTIYF
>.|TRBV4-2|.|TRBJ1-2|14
TGTGCCAGCAGCCAAGATCTTGTAGGTTATGGCTACACCTTC
CASSQDLVGYGYTF
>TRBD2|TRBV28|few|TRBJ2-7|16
TGTGCCAGCAGTTTACTAGGGGAGGGCCCCCAAGGCGAGCAGTACTTC
CASSLLGEGPQGEQYF
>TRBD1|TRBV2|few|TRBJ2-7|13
TGTGCCAGCAGTGTTGGGACAGCCTACGAGCAGTACTTC
CASSVGTAYEQYF
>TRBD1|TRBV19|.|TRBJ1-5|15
TGTGCCAGTAGTATGGGACAGGGGGTATCTCAGCCCCAGCATTTT
CASSMGQGVSQPQHF
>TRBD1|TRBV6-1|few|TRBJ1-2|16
TGTGCCAGCAGTGGCGATTTCGGGGACAGCAACTATGGCTACACCTTC
CASSGDFGDSNYGYTF
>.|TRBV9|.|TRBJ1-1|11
TGTGCCAGCAGCGTAGGGGGGGACTCAGAATTT
CASSVGGDSEF
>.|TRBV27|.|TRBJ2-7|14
TGTGCCAGCAGTTTTGAAGGTTTTCTGTTTCCGCAGTACTTC
CASSFEGFLFPQYF
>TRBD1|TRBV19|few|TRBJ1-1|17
TGTGCCAGTAGCCCGGATGGGACAGGGGGCTGGGGCACTGAAGCTTTCTTT
CASSPDGTGGWGTEAFF
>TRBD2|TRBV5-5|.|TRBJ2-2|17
TGTGCCAGCAGCTTGGTAAAACTAGCGGATAACACCGGGGAGCTGTTTTTT
CASSLVKLADNTGELFF
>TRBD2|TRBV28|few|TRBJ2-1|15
TGTGCCAGCAGTCCCGGACTAGCGGGAGGAAATGAGCAGTTCTTC
CASSPGLAGGNEQFF
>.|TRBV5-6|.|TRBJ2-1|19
TGTGCCAGCAGCTTGGAGTACTTGACAGCCTCCCTCTCCTACAATGAGCAGTTCTTC
CASSLEYLTASLSYNEQFF
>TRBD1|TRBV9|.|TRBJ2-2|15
TGTGCCAGCAGTCTGGGGGACAGGGGTACCGGGGAGCTGTTTTTT
CASSLGDRGTGELFF
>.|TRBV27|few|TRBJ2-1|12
TGTGCCAGCAGTACCTCCTACAATGAGCAGTTCTTC
CASSTSYNEQFF
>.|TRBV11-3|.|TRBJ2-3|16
TGTGCCAGCAGCTTTACGGACAGTGCATCCACAGATACGCAGTATTTT
CASSFTDSASTDTQYF
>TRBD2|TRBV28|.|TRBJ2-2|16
TGTGCCAGCAGGGTGGGACTAGCGGGAGTCACCGGGGAGCTGTTTTTT
CASRVGLAGVTGELFF
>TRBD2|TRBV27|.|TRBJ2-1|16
TGTGCCAGCTTATACCCGTCTAGCGGGCATTACAATGAGCAGTTCTTC
CASLYPSSGHYNEQFF
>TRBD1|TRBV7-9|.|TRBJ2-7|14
TGTGCCAGCAGCATCAGACAGGGGGCGGGAGAGCAGTACTTC
CASSIRQGAGEQYF
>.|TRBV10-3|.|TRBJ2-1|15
TGTGCCATCAGTGGAGGACTCAGCTCCTACAATGAGCAGTTCTTC
CAISGGLSSYNEQFF
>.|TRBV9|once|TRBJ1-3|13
TGTGCCAGCAGCGAGGAATCTGGAAACACCATATATTTT
CASSEESGNTIYF
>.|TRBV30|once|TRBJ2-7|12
TGTGCCTGGAGTAGGGGGGTCTACGAGCAGTACTTC
CAWSRGVYEQYF
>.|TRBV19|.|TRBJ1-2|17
TGTGCCAGTAGTCCCCTAGGTAGCGGGGGCGTCAACTATGGCTACACCTTC
CASSPLGSGGVNYGYTF
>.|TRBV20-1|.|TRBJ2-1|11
TGCAGTGTCCAATCGGGGGATGAGCAGTTCTTC
CSVQSGDEQFF
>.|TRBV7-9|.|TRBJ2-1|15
TGTGCCAGCAGCTTAGGACAGGGAGGACACAATGAGCAGTTCTTC
CASSLGQGGHNEQFF
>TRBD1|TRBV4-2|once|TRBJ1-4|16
TGTGCCAGCAGCATACCGACAGGGGGCGCGAATGAAAAACTGTTTTTT
CASSIPTGGANEKLFF
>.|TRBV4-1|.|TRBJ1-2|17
TGCGCCAGCAGCCAAGGGGTTTCGGCACGGGGCGGGGATGGCTACACCTTC
CASSQGVSARGGDGYTF
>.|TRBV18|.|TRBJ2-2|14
TGTGCCAGCTTAAGACCGTCGAACACCGGGGAGCTGTTTTTT
CASLRPSNTGELFF
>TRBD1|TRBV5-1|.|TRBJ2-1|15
TGCGCCAGCCGCCTTATGGGACAGGGGATCAATGAGCAGTTCTTC
CASRLMGQGINEQFF
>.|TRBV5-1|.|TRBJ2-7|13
TGCGCCAGCAGCTTGCACTACTCCTACGAGCAGTACTTC
CASSLHYSYEQYF